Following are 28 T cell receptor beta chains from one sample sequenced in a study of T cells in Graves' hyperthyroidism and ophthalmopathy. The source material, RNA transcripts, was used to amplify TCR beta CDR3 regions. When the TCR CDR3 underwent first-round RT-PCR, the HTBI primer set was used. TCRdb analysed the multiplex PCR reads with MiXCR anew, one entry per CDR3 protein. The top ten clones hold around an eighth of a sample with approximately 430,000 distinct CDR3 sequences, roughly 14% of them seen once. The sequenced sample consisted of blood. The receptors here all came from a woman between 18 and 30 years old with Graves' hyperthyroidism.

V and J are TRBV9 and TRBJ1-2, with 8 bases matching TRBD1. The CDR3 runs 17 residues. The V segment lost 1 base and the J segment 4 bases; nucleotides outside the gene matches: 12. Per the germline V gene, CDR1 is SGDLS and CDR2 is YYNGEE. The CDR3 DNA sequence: TGTGCCAGCAGCGTATACCCATATAGGGACAGGCTCTATGGCTACACCTTC. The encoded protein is CASSVYPYRDRLYGYTF.

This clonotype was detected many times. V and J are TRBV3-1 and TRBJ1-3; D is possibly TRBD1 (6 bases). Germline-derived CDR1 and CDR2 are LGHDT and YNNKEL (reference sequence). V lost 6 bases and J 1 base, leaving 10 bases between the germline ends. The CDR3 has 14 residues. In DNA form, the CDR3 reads TGTGCCAGCAGAGGGGGGGGTTCTGGAAACACCATATATTTT. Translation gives CASRGGGSGNTIYF. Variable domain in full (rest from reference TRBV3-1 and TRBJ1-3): DTAVSQTPKYLVTQMGNDKSIKCEQNLGHDTMYWYKQDSKKFLKIMFSYNNKELIINETVPNRFSPKSPDKAHLNLHINSLELGDSAVYFCASRGGGSGNTIYFGEGSWLTVV.

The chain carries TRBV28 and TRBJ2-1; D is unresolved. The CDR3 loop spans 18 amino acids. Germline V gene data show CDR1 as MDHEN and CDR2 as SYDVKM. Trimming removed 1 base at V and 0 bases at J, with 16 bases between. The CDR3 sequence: CASSLFPWSESSYNEQFF. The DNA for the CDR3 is TGTGCCAGCAGTTTATTTCCGTGGAGCGAGAGCTCCTACAATGAGCAGTTCTTC.

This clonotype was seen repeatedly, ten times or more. CDR3 DNA: TGTGCCAGCAGATCCGTCCAATTTCGCCGGGAGACCCAGTACTTC. Encoded protein: CASRSVQFRRETQYF. The rearrangement joins TRBV28 to TRBJ2-5, with unresolved D. This CDR3 has 15 amino acids. V was cut by 6 bases and J by 5 bases, with 19 bases left in between. Germline loops: CDR1 MDHEN, CDR2 SYDVKM. The full variable domain, rest sourced from reference TRBV28 and TRBJ2-5, is DVKVTQSSRYLVKRTGEKVFLECVQDMDHENMFWYRQDPGLGLRLIYFSYDVKMKEKGDIPEGYSVSREKKERFSLILESASTNQTSMYLCASRSVQFRRETQYFGPGTRLLVL.

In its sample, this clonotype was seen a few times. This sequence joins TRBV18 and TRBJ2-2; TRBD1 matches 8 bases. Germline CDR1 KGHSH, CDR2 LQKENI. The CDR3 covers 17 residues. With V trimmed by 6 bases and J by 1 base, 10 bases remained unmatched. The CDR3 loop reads CASSPPPGTGNTGELFF. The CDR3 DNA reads TGTGCCAGCTCCCCCCCACCGGGGACAGGGAACACCGGGGAGCTGTTTTTT.

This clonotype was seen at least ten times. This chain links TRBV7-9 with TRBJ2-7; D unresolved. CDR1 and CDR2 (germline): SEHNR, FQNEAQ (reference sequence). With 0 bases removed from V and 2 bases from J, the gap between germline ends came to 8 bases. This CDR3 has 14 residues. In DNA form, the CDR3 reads TGTGCCAGCAGCTTAGCCAAGGCTCCCTACGAGCAGTACTTC. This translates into CASSLAKAPYEQYF. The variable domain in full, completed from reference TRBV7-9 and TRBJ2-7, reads DTGVSQNPRHKITKRGQNVTFRCDPISEHNRLYWYRQTLGQGPEFLTYFQNEAQLEKSRLLSDRFSAERPKGSFSTLEIQRTEQGDSAMYLCASSLAKAPYEQYFGPGTRLTVT.

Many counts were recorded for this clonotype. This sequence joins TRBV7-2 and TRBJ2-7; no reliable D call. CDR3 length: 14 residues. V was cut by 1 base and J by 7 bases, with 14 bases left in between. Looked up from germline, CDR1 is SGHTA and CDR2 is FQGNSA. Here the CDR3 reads CASSLDPKTREQYF. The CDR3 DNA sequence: TGTGCCAGCAGCTTAGACCCAAAGACGAGGGAGCAGTACTTC.

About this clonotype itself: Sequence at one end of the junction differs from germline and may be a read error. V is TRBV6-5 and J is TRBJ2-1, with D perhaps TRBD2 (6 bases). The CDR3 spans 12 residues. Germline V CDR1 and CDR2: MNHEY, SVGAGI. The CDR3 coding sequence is TGTGCCAGCAGTGACTCGGGAGATGAGCAGTTCTTC. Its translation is CASSDSGDEQFF.

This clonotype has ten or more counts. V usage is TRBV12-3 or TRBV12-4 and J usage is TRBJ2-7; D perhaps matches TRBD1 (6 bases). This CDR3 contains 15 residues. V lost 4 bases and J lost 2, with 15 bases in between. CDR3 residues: CASSYPPGDPYEQYF. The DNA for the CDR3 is TGTGCCAGCAGTTATCCCCCAGGGGACCCCTACGAGCAGTACTTC.

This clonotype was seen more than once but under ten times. The CDR3, as DNA: TGTGCCAGCAGCCCGAAACTAGCGGGGTTTACTTCGAGCTCCTACGAGCAGTACTTC. It translates to CASSPKLAGFTSSSYEQYF. The genes are TRBV7-9 and TRBJ2-7; TRBD2 agrees at 10 bases. Germline assignment: CDR1 SEHNR and CDR2 FQNEAQ (reference sequence). The junction had 16 bases not matched to a gene; V was cut back by 5 bases and J by 0 bases. This CDR3 comprises 19 residues.

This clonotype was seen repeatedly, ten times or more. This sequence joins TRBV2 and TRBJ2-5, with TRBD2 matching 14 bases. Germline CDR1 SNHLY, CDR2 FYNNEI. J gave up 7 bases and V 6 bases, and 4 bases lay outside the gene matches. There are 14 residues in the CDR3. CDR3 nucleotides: TGTGCCAGCAGGCCCGGGACTAGCGGGGGGACCCAGTACTTC. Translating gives CASRPGTSGGTQYF.

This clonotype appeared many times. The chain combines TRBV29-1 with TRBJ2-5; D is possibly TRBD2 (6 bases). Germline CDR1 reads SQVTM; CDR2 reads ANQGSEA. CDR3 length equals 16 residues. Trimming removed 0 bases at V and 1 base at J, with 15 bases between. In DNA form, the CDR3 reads TGCAGCGTTGAAGATCGGTTGGCGGGGACCCAAGAGACCCAGTACTTC. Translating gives CSVEDRLAGTQETQYF.

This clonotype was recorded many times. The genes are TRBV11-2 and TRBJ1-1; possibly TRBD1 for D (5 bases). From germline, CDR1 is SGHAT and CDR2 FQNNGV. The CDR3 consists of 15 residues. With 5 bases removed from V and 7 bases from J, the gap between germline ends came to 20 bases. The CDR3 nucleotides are TGTGCCAGCAGCCTGCACAGACAGATAAGGAATGAAGCTTTCTTT. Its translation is CASSLHRQIRNEAFF.

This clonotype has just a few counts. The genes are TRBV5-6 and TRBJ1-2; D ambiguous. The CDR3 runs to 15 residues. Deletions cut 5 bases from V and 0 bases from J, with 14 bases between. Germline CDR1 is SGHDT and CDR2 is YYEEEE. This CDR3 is CASRPLAIANYGYTF. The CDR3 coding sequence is TGTGCCAGCAGGCCCCTTGCCATAGCTAACTATGGCTACACCTTC.

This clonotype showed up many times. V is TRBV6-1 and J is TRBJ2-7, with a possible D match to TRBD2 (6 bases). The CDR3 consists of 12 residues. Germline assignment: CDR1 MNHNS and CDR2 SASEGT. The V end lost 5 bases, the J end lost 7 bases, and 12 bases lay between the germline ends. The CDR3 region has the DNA TGTGCCAGCAGTCCCCTGGCGGGAGAGCAGTACTTC. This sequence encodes CASSPLAGEQYF.

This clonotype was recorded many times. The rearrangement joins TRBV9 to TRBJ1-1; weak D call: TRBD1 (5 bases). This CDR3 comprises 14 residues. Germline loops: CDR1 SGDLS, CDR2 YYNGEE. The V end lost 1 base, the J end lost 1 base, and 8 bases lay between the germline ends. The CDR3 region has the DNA TGTGCCAGCAGCGTACAGGGTAGGAACACTGAAGCTTTCTTT. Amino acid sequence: CASSVQGRNTEAFF.

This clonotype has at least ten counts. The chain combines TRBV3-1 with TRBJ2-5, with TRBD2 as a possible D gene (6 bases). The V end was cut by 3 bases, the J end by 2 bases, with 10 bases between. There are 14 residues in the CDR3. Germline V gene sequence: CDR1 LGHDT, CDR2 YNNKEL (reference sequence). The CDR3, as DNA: TGTGCCAGCAGCCATATAAGCGGGCAAGAGACCCAGTACTTC. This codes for CASSHISGQETQYF.

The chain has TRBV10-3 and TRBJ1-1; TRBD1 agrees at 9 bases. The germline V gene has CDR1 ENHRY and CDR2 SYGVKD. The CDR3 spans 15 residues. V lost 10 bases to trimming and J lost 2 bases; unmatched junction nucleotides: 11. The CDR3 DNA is TGTGCCACCCTGGACAGGGGTAATTTTAACACTGAAGCTTTCTTT. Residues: CATLDRGNFNTEAFF.

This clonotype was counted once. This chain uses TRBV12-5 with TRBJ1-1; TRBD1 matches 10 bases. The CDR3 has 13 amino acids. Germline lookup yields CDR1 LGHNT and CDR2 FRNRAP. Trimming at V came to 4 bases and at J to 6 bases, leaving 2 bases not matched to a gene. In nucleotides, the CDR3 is TGTGCTAGTGGTTCTGGACAGGGGGCTGAAGCTTTCTTT. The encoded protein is CASGSGQGAEAFF.

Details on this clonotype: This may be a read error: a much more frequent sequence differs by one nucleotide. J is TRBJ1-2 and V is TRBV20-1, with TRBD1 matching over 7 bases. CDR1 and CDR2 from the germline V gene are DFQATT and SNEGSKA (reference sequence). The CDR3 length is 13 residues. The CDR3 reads CSALDRMSYGHTF. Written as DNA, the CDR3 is TGCAGTGCCTTGGACAGGATGAGCTATGGCCACACCTTC.

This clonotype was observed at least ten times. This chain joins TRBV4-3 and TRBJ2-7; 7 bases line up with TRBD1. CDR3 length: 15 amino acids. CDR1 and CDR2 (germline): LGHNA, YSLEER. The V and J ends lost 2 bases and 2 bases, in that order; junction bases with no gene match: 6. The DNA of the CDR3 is TGCGCCAGCAGCCAACAGACAGGGATCCCCTACGAGCAGTACTTC. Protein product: CASSQQTGIPYEQYF.

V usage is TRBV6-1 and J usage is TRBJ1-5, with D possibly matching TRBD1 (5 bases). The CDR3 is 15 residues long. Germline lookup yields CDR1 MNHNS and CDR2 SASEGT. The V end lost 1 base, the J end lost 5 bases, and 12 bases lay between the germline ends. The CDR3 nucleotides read TGTGCCAGCAGTGAAGGTTGGGACGGTTATCAGCCCCAGCATTTT. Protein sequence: CASSEGWDGYQPQHF.

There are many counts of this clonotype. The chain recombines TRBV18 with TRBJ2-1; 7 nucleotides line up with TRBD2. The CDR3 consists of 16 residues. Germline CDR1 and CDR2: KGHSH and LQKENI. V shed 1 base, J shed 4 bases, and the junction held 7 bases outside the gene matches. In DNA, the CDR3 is TGTGCCAGCTCACCACAAGCGGGGCCCACATACAATGAGCAGTTCTTC. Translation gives CASSPQAGPTYNEQFF.

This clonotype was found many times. The DNA of the CDR3 is TGTGCCAGCAGCTTAGGGACAGGACGGGGGCAGCCCCAGCATTTT. Encoded protein: CASSLGTGRGQPQHF. The chain combines TRBV7-8 with TRBJ1-5; 7 nucleotides align to TRBD1. Germline V CDR1 and CDR2: SGHVS, FQNEAQ. This CDR3 has 15 residues. J lost 7 bases, V lost 1 base, and 7 bases had no gene match.

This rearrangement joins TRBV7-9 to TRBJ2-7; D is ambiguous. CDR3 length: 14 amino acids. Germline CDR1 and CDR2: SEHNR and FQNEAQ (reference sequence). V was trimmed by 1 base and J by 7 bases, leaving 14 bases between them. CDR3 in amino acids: CASSLVQPREEQYF. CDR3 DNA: TGTGCCAGCAGCTTAGTACAGCCCAGAGAGGAGCAGTACTTC.

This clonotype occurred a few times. The CDR3 reads CSARDPWTGPYGYTF. The CDR3 bases are TGCAGTGCTAGAGATCCGTGGACAGGGCCCTATGGCTACACCTTC. V is TRBV20-1 and J is TRBJ1-2, with TRBD1 matching over 8 bases. Germline values: CDR1 DFQATT, CDR2 SNEGSKA (reference sequence). J lost 4 bases, V lost 0 bases, and 7 bases had no gene match. There are 15 residues in the CDR3.

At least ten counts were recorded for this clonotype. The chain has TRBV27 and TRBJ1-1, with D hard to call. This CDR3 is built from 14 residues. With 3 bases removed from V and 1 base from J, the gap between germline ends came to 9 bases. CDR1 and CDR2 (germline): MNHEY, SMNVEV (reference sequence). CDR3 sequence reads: CASSLEGSNTEAFF. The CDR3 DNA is TGTGCCAGCAGTTTGGAGGGCTCGAACACTGAAGCTTTCTTT.

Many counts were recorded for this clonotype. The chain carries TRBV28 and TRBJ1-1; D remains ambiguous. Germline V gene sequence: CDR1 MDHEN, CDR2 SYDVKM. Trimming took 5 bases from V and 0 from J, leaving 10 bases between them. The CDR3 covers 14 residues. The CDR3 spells CASSPRVLNTEAFF. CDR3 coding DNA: TGTGCCAGCAGTCCCCGGGTCCTGAACACTGAAGCTTTCTTT. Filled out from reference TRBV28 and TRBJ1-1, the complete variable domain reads DVKVTQSSRYLVKRTGEKVFLECVQDMDHENMFWYRQDPGLGLRLIYFSYDVKMKEKGDIPEGYSVSREKKERFSLILESASTNQTSMYLCASSPRVLNTEAFFGQGTRLTVV.